What follows are 2 T cell receptor beta chains derived from one specimen sequenced in a study of shared clonotypes between healthy human individuals. Using immunoSEQ multiplex PCR, the repertoire was profiled, and TCRdb retains in-frame clones only, with some absent. The sample includes approximately 1.5 million clones, roughly 98.5% of them seen just once. Material for sequencing was naive CD4+ T cells sorted from blood. Subset here: CD45RA+ positively selected. These receptors were obtained from a man in his thirties or forties in good health.

The chain recombines TRBV4-2 with TRBJ2-7; 7 bases match TRBD2. This CDR3 has 15 residues. J was trimmed by 2 bases and V by 2 bases; bases with no gene match: 6. The V gene's germline CDR1 is LGHNA and CDR2 YNFKEQ. This CDR3 reads CASSQSSSGTYEQYF. The DNA of the CDR3 is TGTGCCAGCAGCCAATCCTCTAGCGGCACCTACGAGCAGTACTTC.

This chain uses TRBV5-1 with TRBJ2-3, with D maybe TRBD1 (6 bases). The CDR3 loop spans 15 amino acids. Germline V CDR1 and CDR2: SGHRS, YFSETQ. Trimming cost V 0 bases and J 2 bases, with 10 bases left between them. DNA for the CDR3: TGCGCCAGCAGCTTGGAGCGGACAGACACAGATACGCAGTATTTT. Amino acids: CASSLERTDTDTQYF.